The clone carrying this TCR beta chain was counted at least ten times. Antigen: not known. RNA transcripts gave rise to amplified TCR beta CDR3 regions. The HTBI primer set was used in a first-round RT-PCR of the TCR CDR3. TCRdb re-analysed the multiplex PCR reads in MiXCR, keeping a single row per CDR3 protein. The sample carries about 420,000 distinct CDR3 sequences, around 13% recorded once. The sample belongs to a study of T cells in Graves' hyperthyroidism and ophthalmopathy. Findings and limits, study-wide: Through a model of 13 V-J features, ophthalmopathy was separated from stable hyperthyroidism.

Germline CDR1 is MNHNS and CDR2 is SASEGT. Trimming removed 5 bases at V and 0 bases at J, with 11 bases between. The CDR3 covers 16 residues. The authors deemed Graves' hyperthyroidism stable absent ophthalmopathy progression within 18 months. Exclusion of a patient resulted from uncontrolled infection, other autoimmune disease, pregnancy or lactation. PBMCs stemmed from about 9.5 ml fresh peripheral blood. Material for sequencing was blood. The rearrangement uses TRBV6-1 and TRBJ2-6, with D unclear. The clonotype comes from a woman aged 18-29 years with Graves' hyperthyroidism. The CDR3 loop is CASSYGPDSGANVLTF. In DNA, the CDR3 is TGTGCCAGCAGTTACGGCCCGGACTCTGGGGCCAACGTCCTGACTTTC.